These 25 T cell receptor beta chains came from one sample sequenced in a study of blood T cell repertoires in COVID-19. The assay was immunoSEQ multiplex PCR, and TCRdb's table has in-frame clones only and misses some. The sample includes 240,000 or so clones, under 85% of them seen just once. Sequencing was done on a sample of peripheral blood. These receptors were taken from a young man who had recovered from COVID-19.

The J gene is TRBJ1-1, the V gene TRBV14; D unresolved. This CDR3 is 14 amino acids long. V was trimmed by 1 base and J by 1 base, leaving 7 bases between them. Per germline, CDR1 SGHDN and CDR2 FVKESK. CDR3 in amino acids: CASSQGHRNTEAFF. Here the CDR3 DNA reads TGTGCCAGCAGCCAAGGACATAGGAACACTGAAGCTTTCTTT.

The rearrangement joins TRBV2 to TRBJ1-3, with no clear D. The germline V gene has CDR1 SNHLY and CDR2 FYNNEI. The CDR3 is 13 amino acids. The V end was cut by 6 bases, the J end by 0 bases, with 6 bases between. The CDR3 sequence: CASRPSSGNTIYF. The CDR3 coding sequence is TGTGCCAGCAGGCCCAGCTCTGGAAACACCATATATTTT.

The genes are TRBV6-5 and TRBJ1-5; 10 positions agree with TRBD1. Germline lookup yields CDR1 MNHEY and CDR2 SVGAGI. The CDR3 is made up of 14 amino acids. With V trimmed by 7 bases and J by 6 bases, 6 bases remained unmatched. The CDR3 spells CASTGQGESQPQHF. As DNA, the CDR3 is TGTGCCAGCACAGGACAGGGGGAAAGTCAGCCCCAGCATTTT.

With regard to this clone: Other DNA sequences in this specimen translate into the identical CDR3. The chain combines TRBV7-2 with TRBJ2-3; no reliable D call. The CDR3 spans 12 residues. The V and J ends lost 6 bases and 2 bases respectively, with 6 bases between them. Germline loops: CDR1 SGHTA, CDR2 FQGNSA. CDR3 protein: CASSPYTDTQYF. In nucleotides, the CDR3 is TGTGCCAGCAGTCCTTACACAGATACGCAGTATTTT.

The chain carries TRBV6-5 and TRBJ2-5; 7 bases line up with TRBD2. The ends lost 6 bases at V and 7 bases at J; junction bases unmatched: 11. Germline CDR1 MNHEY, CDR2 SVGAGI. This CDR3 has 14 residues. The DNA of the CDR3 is TGTGCCAGCAGGCCCGGGACTACGCTTCGGACCCAGTACTTC. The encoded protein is CASRPGTTLRTQYF.

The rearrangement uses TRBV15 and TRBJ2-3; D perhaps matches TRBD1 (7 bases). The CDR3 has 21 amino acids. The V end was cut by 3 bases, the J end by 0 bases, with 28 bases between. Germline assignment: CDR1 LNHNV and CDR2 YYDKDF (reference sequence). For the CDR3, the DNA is TGTGCCACCAGCAGCAGGCCAGGGGGAATCAATCGGGGGACTAGCACAGATACGCAGTATTTT. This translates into CATSSRPGGINRGTSTDTQYF.

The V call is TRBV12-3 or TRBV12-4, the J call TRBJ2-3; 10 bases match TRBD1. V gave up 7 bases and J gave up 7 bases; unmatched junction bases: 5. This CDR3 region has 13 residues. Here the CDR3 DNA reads TGTGCCAGCAAGGGACAGGGGATGAATACGCAGTATTTT. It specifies CASKGQGMNTQYF.

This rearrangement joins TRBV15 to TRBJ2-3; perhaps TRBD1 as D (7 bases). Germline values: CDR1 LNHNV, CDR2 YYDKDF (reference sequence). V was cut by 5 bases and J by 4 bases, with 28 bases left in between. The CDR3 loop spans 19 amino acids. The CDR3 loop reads CATSSRGTVSSFGPDTQYF. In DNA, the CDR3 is TGTGCCACCAGCTCCCGGGGGACAGTCAGTAGTTTCGGGCCAGATACGCAGTATTTT.

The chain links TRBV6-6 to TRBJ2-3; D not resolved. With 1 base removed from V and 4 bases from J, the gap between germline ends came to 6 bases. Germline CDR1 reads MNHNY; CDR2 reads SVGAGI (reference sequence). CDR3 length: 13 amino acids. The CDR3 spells CASSYFGSDTQYF. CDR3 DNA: TGTGCCAGCAGTTACTTCGGGTCAGATACGCAGTATTTT.

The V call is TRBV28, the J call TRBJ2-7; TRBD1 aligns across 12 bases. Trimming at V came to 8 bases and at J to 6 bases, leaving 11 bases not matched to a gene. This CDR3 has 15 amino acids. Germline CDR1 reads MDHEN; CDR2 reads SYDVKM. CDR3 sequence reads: CASSTPGQGAGEQYV. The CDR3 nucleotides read TGTGCCAGCTCAACACCGGGACAGGGGGCGGGCGAGCAGTACGTC.

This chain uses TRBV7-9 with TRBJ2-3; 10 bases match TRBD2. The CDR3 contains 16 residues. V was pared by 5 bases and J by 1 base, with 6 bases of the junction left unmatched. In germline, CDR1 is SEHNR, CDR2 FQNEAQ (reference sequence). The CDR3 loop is CASSAGAGGGTDTQYF. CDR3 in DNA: TGTGCCAGCAGCGCAGGAGCGGGGGGGGGCACAGATACGCAGTATTTT.

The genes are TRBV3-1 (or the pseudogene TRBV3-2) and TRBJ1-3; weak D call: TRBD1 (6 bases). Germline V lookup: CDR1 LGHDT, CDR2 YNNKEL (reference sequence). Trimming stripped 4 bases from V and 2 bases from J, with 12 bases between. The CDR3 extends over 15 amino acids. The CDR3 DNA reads TGTGCCAGCAGCCGGTCGGGACAAACTGGAAACACCATATATTTT. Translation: CASSRSGQTGNTIYF.

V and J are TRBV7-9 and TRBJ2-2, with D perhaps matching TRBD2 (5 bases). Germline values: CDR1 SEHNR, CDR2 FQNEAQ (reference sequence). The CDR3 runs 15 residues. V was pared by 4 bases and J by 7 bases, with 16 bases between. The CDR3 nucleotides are TGTGCCAGCAGCTCTTCCACCGCCGGGATCGGGGAGCTGTTTTTT. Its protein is CASSSSTAGIGELFF.

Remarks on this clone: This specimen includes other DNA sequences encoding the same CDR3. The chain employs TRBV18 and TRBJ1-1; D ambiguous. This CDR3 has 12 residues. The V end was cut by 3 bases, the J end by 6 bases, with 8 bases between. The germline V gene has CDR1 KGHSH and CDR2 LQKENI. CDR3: CASSPGRAEAFF. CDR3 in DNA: TGTGCCAGCTCACCCGGGAGGGCTGAAGCTTTCTTT.

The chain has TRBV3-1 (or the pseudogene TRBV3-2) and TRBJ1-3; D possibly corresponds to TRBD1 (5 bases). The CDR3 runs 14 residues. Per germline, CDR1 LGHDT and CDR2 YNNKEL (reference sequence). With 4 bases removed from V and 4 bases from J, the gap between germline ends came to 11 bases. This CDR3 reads CASSPGGGGNTIYF. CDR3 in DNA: TGTGCCAGCAGCCCGGGGGGAGGAGGAAACACCATATATTTT.

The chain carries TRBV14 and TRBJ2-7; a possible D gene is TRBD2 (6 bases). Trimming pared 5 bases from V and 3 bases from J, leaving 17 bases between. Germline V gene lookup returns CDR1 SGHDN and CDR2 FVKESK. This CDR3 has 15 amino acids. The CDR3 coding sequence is TGTGCCAGCAGCGGCCGGGACTTCACTAACTACGAGCAGTACTTC. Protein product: CASSGRDFTNYEQYF.

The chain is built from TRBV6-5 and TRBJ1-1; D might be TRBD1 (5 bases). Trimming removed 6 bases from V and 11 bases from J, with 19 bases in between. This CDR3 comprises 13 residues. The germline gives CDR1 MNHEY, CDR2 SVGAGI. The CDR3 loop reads CASRPLRAQEAFF. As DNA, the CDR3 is TGTGCCAGCAGACCCCTCAGGGCACAGGAGGCTTTCTTT.

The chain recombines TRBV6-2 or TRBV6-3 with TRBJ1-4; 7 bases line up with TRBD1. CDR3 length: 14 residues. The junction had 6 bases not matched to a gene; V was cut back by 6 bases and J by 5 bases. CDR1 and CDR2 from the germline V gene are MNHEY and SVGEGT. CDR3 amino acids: CASSSWDRNEKLFF. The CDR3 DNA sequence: TGTGCCAGCAGCTCCTGGGACAGAAATGAAAAACTGTTTTTT.

CDR3 loop: CASSFGTGVEQYF. CDR3 DNA sequence: TGTGCCAGCAGCTTCGGGACAGGGGTCGAGCAGTACTTC. V and J are TRBV5-4 and TRBJ2-7; 10 nucleotides agree with TRBD1. The germline V gene has CDR1 SGHNT and CDR2 YYREEE (reference sequence). The CDR3 totals 13 residues. The trim removed 2 bases at V and 6 bases at J, leaving 2 bases unmatched.

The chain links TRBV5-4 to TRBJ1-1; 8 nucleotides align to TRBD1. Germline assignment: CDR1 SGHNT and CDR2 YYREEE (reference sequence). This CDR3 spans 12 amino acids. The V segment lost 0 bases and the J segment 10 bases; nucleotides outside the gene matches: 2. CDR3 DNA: TGTGCCAGCAGCTTGGGTCAGGGGGCAGCTTTCTTT. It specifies CASSLGQGAAFF.

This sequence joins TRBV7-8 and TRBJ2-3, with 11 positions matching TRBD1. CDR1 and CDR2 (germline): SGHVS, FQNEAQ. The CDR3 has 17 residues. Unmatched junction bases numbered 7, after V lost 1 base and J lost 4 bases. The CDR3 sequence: CASSLGGQGDYSDTQYF. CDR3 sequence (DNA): TGTGCCAGCAGCTTAGGGGGACAGGGGGACTACTCAGATACGCAGTATTTT.

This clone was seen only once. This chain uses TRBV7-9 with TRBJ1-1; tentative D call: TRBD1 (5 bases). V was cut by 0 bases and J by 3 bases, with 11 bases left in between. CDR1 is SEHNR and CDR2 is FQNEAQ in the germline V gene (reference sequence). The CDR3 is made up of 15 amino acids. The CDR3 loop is CASSLAHGADTEAFF. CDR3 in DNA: TGTGCCAGCAGCTTAGCGCATGGGGCGGACACTGAAGCTTTCTTT. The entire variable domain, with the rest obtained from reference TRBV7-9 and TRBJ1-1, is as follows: DTGVSQNPRHKITKRGQNVTFRCDPISEHNRLYWYRQTLGQGPEFLTYFQNEAQLEKSRLLSDRFSAERPKGSFSTLEIQRTEQGDSAMYLCASSLAHGADTEAFFGQGTRLTVV.

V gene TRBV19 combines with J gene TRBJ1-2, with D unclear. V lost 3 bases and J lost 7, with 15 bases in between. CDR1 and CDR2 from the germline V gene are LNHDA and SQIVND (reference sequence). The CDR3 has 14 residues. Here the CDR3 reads CASSISPGQPGYTF. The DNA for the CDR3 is TGTGCCAGTAGTATCTCGCCAGGCCAACCTGGCTACACCTTC.

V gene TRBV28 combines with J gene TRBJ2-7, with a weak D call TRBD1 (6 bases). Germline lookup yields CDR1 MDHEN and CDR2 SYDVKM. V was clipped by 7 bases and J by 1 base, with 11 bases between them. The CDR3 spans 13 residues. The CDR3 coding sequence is TGTGCCAGCACAGCCACAGGGTCCTACGAGCAGTACGTC. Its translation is CASTATGSYEQYV.

In DNA form, the CDR3 reads TGTGCCAGCAGGAGGAGACAGGCCACGAACACCGGGGAGCTGTTTTTT. Translation gives CASRRRQATNTGELFF. The chain couples TRBV2 to TRBJ2-2, with TRBD1 as a possible D gene (6 bases). In germline, CDR1 is SNHLY, CDR2 FYNNEI. Deletions cut 6 bases from V and 0 bases from J, with 14 bases between. The CDR3 has 16 residues.